This T cell receptor beta chain is from a study of immune characterization of retroperitoneal liposarcoma. The CDR3 is 14 amino acids. The junction had 3 bases not matched to a gene; V was cut back by 6 bases and J by 5 bases. CDR1 and CDR2 (germline): MNHEY, SMNVEV (reference sequence). TCRdb redid the calling of the PCR reads with MiXCR, one entry per CDR3 protein. Counted here are 2,000 to 2,500 distinct CDR3 sequences, approximately 39% occurring once; the ten biggest clones make up approximately 15%. Sequencing input: tumor tissue. The chain couples TRBV27 to TRBJ2-2, with TRBD2 matching 10 bases. The clonotype originates from a male donor with retroperitoneal liposarcoma. CDR3 in amino acids: CASRIAGGTGELFF. The DNA of the CDR3 is TGTGCCAGCAGAATAGCGGGAGGTACCGGGGAGCTGTTTTTT.